This T cell receptor (beta chain) was found in a study of graft-versus-host responses after intestinal transplantation. Study at large: Anti-thymocyte globulin induction was given to all recipients, followed by tacrolimus and steroids for about 3 years. Study-wide findings and caveats: With peak circulating GvH clone levels came an association with early post-transplant HvG declines.

TCRdb's copy holds only in-frame clones and misses some; the assay was immunoSEQ multiplex PCR. The profile shows nearly 45,000 clones, roughly nine tenths of them singletons. Concerning this clone itself: The antigen is not known.

The TCR sequence derives from a human patient who received an intestinal transplant, so some T cells may come from the graft donor. Sequences were derived from PBMCs, sampled 524 days after transplant.

The CDR3 is CASSWAPGYEQYF. CDR3 DNA sequence: TGTGCCAGTAGTTGGGCGCCCGGTTACGAGCAGTACTTC. The chain joins TRBV19 to TRBJ2-7; D uncertain. CDR1 is LNHDA, CDR2 SQIVND, per germline (reference sequence). Trimming removed 5 bases from V and 4 bases from J, with 12 bases in between. This CDR3 has 13 residues.